This entry lists 28 T cell receptor beta chains sequenced from one sample in a study of radiation and T cells in renal cell carcinoma. Time point indicated: blood 2 weeks post-SBRT. Treatment described: 15 Gy SBRT to primary tumor, nephrectomy 4 weeks later. Profiling relied on immunoSEQ multiplex PCR, and the TCRdb table lists in-frame clones only, not all of them. The sample lists about 150,000 clones, 87% occurring once. The sample here was blood, taken from a patient whose treatment included radiotherapy and nephrectomy. These receptors all come from a woman in her forties or fifties with renal cell carcinoma.

This clone occurred once. The CDR3 nucleotides are TGCGCCAGCAGCTTGGGACTAGCGGGGACCGGGGAGCTGTTTTTT. It encodes CASSLGLAGTGELFF. V gene TRBV5-1 combines with J gene TRBJ2-2, with 11 bases fitting TRBD2. Trimming took 0 bases from V and 5 from J; bases not matched to a gene: 0. The CDR3 sequence is 15 residues long. Germline V gives CDR1 SGHRS, CDR2 YFSETQ.

The chain uses TRBV5-6 and TRBJ1-2; D unclear. CDR3 length: 15 residues. From germline, CDR1 is SGHDT and CDR2 YYEEEE. V was cut by 4 bases and J by 0 bases, with 13 bases left in between. CDR3 bases: TGTGCCAGCAGCGGTTATGGATCAGCTAACTATGGCTACACCTTC. It translates to CASSGYGSANYGYTF.

J is TRBJ2-7 and V is TRBV19, with D hard to call. The CDR3 runs 15 residues. V lost 11 bases, J lost 4 bases, and 24 bases lay in between. CDR1 LNHDA and CDR2 SQIVND come from the germline V gene (reference sequence). CDR3 coding DNA: TGTGCCTCCCGAGTCCAGAACGTGGTCGGTTACGAGCAGTACTTC. Its protein product is CASRVQNVVGYEQYF. The full variable domain, rest sourced from reference TRBV19 and TRBJ2-7, is DGGITQSPKYLFRKEGQNVTLSCEQNLNHDAMYWYRQDPGQGLRLIYYSQIVNDFQKGDIAEGYSVSREKKESFPLTVTSAQKNPTAFYLCASRVQNVVGYEQYFGPGTRLTVT.

This rearrangement joins TRBV7-3 to TRBJ1-1, with D possibly TRBD1 on 5 matching bases. This CDR3 is built from 15 residues. Germline V lookup: CDR1 SGHTA, CDR2 FQGTGA. Trimming stripped 5 bases from V and 6 bases from J, with 19 bases between. The CDR3 coding sequence is TGTGCCAGCAGCCCCATAGGTGTTCGGGGCTCTGAAGCTTTCTTT. This codes for CASSPIGVRGSEAFF. The variable domain in full, with the rest retrieved from reference TRBV7-3 and TRBJ1-1, is GAGVSQTPSNKVTEKGKYVELRCDPISGHTALYWYRQSLGQGPEFLIYFQGTGAADDSGLPNDRFFAVRPEGSVSTLKIQRTERGDSAVYLCASSPIGVRGSEAFFGQGTRLTVV.

This chain connects TRBV9 to TRBJ2-3; D perhaps matches TRBD1 (5 bases). Germline CDR1 is SGDLS and CDR2 is YYNGEE. The CDR3 loop spans 15 amino acids. V was trimmed by 3 bases and J by 3 bases, leaving 14 bases between them. In DNA, the CDR3 is TGTGCCAGCAGCGAAACCCAGGGTTTTACAGATACGCAGTATTTT. It is translated as CASSETQGFTDTQYF.

The gene calls are TRBV6-5 and TRBJ2-5; no definite D call. V lost 5 bases and J lost 5, with 12 bases in between. This CDR3 is built from 13 residues. Germline V gives CDR1 MNHEY, CDR2 SVGAGI. DNA of the CDR3: TGTGCCAGCAGTCGGAGCGTAGGGGAGACCCAGTACTTC. Its translation: CASSRSVGETQYF.

The genes are TRBV19 and TRBJ1-2; 7 bases line up with TRBD1. Germline assignment: CDR1 LNHDA and CDR2 SQIVND (reference sequence). The ends lost 4 bases at V and 10 bases at J; junction bases unmatched: 6. CDR3 length equals 12 residues. The CDR3 spells CASSTRDRLYTF. The CDR3 DNA is TGTGCCAGTAGTACTCGGGACAGACTCTACACCTTC.

The chain recombines TRBV4-2 with TRBJ2-1; D is perhaps TRBD2 (6 bases). CDR1 and CDR2 (germline): LGHNA, YNFKEQ. Between the trimmed V and J ends, which lost 0 bases and 6 bases, there was a span of 12 bases. The length of the CDR3 is 15 residues. The CDR3 DNA follows: TGTGCCAGCAGCCAAGATGGAGGGCATCCCAATGAGCAGTTCTTC. Amino acid sequence: CASSQDGGHPNEQFF.

This clone was detected once. The genes are TRBV19 and TRBJ1-2; D perhaps matches TRBD1 (5 bases). The CDR3 is 15 residues long. Germline V gives CDR1 LNHDA, CDR2 SQIVND (reference sequence). Trimming pared 3 bases from V and 4 bases from J, leaving 15 bases between. The CDR3 region has the DNA TGTGCCAGTAGTATCGGGGACGCATCCATCTATGGCTACACCTTC. Translating gives CASSIGDASIYGYTF.

The rearrangement links TRBV19 to TRBJ2-3; D gene unclear. The germline gives CDR1 LNHDA, CDR2 SQIVND (reference sequence). The CDR3 totals 14 residues. V was pared by 3 bases and J by 1 base, with 8 bases between. DNA of the CDR3: TGTGCCAGTAGTATGCTCCGACGCACAGATACGCAGTATTTT. It translates to CASSMLRRTDTQYF.

The gene calls are TRBV11-2 and TRBJ1-5, with TRBD1 as a possible D gene (5 bases). V was cut by 3 bases and J by 7 bases, with 10 bases left in between. The CDR3 sequence is 13 residues long. Germline V lookup: CDR1 SGHAT, CDR2 FQNNGV. The CDR3 loop is CASSFGGEQPQHF. In nucleotides, the CDR3 is TGTGCCAGCAGCTTTGGAGGGGAGCAGCCCCAGCATTTT. Full variable domain (missing parts from reference TRBV11-2 and TRBJ1-5): EAGVAQSPRYKIIEKRQSVAFWCNPISGHATLYWYQQILGQGPKLLIQFQNNGVVDDSQLPKDRFSAERLKGVDSTLKIQPAKLEDSAVYLCASSFGGEQPQHFGDGTRLSIL.

The V call is TRBV5-4, the J call TRBJ1-4, with D maybe TRBD1 (5 bases). Germline V lookup: CDR1 SGHNT, CDR2 YYREEE (reference sequence). The CDR3 sequence is 15 residues long. Trimming shortened V by 0 bases and J by 2 bases, and 8 bases separated the two germline ends. The CDR3 is CASSLGTPTNEKLFF. The CDR3 region has the DNA TGTGCCAGCAGCTTGGGGACACCTACTAATGAAAAACTGTTTTTT.

The V call is TRBV5-4, the J call TRBJ1-1, with a possible D match to TRBD1 (5 bases). The CDR3 has 12 amino acids. V was clipped by 0 bases and J by 11 bases, with 11 bases between them. Per the germline V gene, CDR1 is SGHNT and CDR2 is YYREEE (reference sequence). The CDR3 DNA follows: TGTGCCAGCAGCTTGGGGGGGAGTGGCGCTTTCTTT. This codes for CASSLGGSGAFF.

The rearrangement links TRBV7-2 to TRBJ1-3; weak D call: TRBD1 (5 bases). There are 15 residues in the CDR3. Germline loops: CDR1 SGHTA, CDR2 FQGNSA. V lost 1 base to trimming and J lost 4 bases, with 11 bases between them. The DNA of the CDR3 is TGTGCCAGCAGCTTAGGGGCAGGGCCAGGAAACACCATATATTTT. Its protein is CASSLGAGPGNTIYF.

The chain recombines TRBV29-1 with TRBJ1-5; D is possibly TRBD1 (5 bases). V was pared by 7 bases and J by 4 bases, with 14 bases between. The germline gives CDR1 SQVTM, CDR2 ANQGSEA. This CDR3 region has 13 residues. The CDR3 sequence is CSAGTQANQPQHF. The CDR3 nucleotides read TGCAGCGCAGGGACTCAAGCTAATCAGCCCCAGCATTTT.

V and J are TRBV6-5 and TRBJ2-7; D is tentatively TRBD1 or TRBD2 (5 bases each). The germline CDR1 and CDR2 sequences are MNHEY and SVGAGI. This CDR3 has 15 residues. Trimming left V 4 bases short and J 1 base short, with 14 bases between. In nucleotides, the CDR3 is TGTGCCAGCAGTTTGGGGGTAGTAGCGTCCTACGAGCAGTACTTC. Translated: CASSLGVVASYEQYF.

The rearrangement joins TRBV19 to TRBJ1-2; TRBD1 might be the D (5 bases). Looked up from germline, CDR1 is LNHDA and CDR2 is SQIVND (reference sequence). V lost 3 bases, J lost 11 bases, and 16 bases lay in between. The CDR3 length is 13 residues. Here the CDR3 reads CASSIGGGSKYTF. The CDR3 nucleotides read TGTGCCAGTAGTATCGGGGGTGGATCTAAGTACACCTTC.

This clone occurred once. The chain has TRBV5-1 and TRBJ2-1, with 10 bases lining up with TRBD1. The CDR3 runs 16 residues. J gave up 5 bases and V 1 base, and 6 bases lay outside the gene matches. In germline, CDR1 is SGHRS, CDR2 YFSETQ. The CDR3 reads CASSLSGTGDHNEQFF. The CDR3, as DNA: TGCGCCAGCAGCTTGAGCGGGACAGGGGACCACAATGAGCAGTTCTTC.

The rearrangement uses TRBV25-1 and TRBJ1-3; 8 nucleotides align to TRBD1. Germline V CDR1 and CDR2: MGHDK, SYGVNS. The J segment lost 3 bases and the V segment lost 6 bases, leaving 4 bases of the junction unmatched. The CDR3 sequence is 14 residues long. DNA for the CDR3: TGTGCCAGCAGAACGACAGGGGATGGAAACACCATATATTTT. Translating gives CASRTTGDGNTIYF.

This chain links TRBV11-2 with TRBJ1-1; TRBD1 might be the D (6 bases). The CDR3 contains 15 residues. The V end was cut by 0 bases, the J end by 0 bases, with 8 bases between. In germline, CDR1 is SGHAT, CDR2 FQNNGV. The CDR3 loop reads CASSLEPGVNTEAFF. CDR3 DNA: TGTGCCAGCAGCTTAGAACCAGGGGTGAACACTGAAGCTTTCTTT.

The CDR3 DNA reads TGTGCCAGCAGTTACCAGAGACAGGACTCCACGGTGTTTTTT. It specifies CASSYQRQDSTVFF. The J gene is TRBJ1-4, the V gene TRBV6-5, with a weak D call TRBD1 (6 bases). The V and J ends lost 2 bases and 15 bases respectively, with 19 bases between them. CDR1 and CDR2 (germline): MNHEY, SVGAGI. CDR3 length: 14 residues.

CDR3 coding DNA: TGTGCCAGCAGCCCCCAAGGGACTAGCGGGACCGGGGAGCTGTTTTTT. Its translation: CASSPQGTSGTGELFF. This chain joins TRBV7-9 and TRBJ2-2; the match to TRBD2 covers 12 bases. J gave up 5 bases and V 5 bases, and 6 bases lay outside the gene matches. Germline CDR1 and CDR2: SEHNR and FQNEAQ (reference sequence). This CDR3 has 16 residues.

V and J are TRBV6-6 and TRBJ1-4; no clear D. From germline, CDR1 is MNHNY and CDR2 SVGAGI (reference sequence). The CDR3 has 13 residues. V lost 6 bases to trimming and J lost 3 bases, with 8 bases between them. This CDR3 reads CASSPPPNEKLFF. The CDR3 DNA reads TGTGCCAGCAGCCCCCCACCTAATGAAAAACTGTTTTTT.

The J gene is TRBJ1-4, the V gene TRBV7-6; D call uncertain. In germline, CDR1 is SGHVS, CDR2 FNYEAQ. There are 14 residues in the CDR3. Trimming took off 1 base at V and 2 bases at J, with 5 bases between the two ends. CDR3 amino acids: CASSLESTNEKLFF. DNA of the CDR3: TGTGCCAGCAGCTTAGAGTCGACTAATGAAAAACTGTTTTTT.

V gene TRBV12-5 combines with J gene TRBJ1-2; 7 bases agree with TRBD1. The germline V gene has CDR1 LGHNT and CDR2 FRNRAP. The CDR3 covers 15 residues. The V gene end was trimmed by 0 bases and the J gene end by 8 bases; junction bases not matched to a gene: 9. CDR3 DNA sequence: TGTGCTAGTGGTTTGGTAAGGCAGGGGGATGACGGCTACACCTTC. Protein sequence: CASGLVRQGDDGYTF.

The chain is built from TRBV5-8 and TRBJ2-6; 12 bases line up with TRBD2. V shed 2 bases and J 4 bases; nucleotides not matched to a gene: 13. Looked up from germline, CDR1 is SGHTS and CDR2 is YDEGEE. This CDR3 spans 20 amino acids. CDR3 residues: CASSFGLAGPYPSGANVLTF. The CDR3 DNA follows: TGTGCCAGCAGCTTCGGACTAGCGGGGCCCTATCCCTCGGGGGCCAACGTCCTGACTTTC. The full variable domain, in which reference TRBV5-8 and TRBJ2-6 provide the parts outside the CDR3, is EAGVTQSPTHLIKTRGQQATLRCSPISGHTSVYWYQQALGLGLQFLLWYDEGEERNRGNFPPRFSGRQFPNYSSELNVNALELEDSALYLCASSFGLAGPYPSGANVLTFGAGSRLTVL.

V gene TRBV11-2 combines with J gene TRBJ1-2; D is uncertain. Germline CDR1 SGHAT, CDR2 FQNNGV. Trimming left V 3 bases short and J 3 bases short, with 11 bases between. CDR3 length equals 14 residues. The CDR3 bases are TGTGCCAGCAGCTTCTTGGGGTCTGACTATGGCTACACCTTC. Encoded protein: CASSFLGSDYGYTF. The entire variable domain, with the rest obtained from reference TRBV11-2 and TRBJ1-2, is as follows: EAGVAQSPRYKIIEKRQSVAFWCNPISGHATLYWYQQILGQGPKLLIQFQNNGVVDDSQLPKDRFSAERLKGVDSTLKIQPAKLEDSAVYLCASSFLGSDYGYTFGSGTRLTVV.

This clone was seen more than once but under ten times. The chain carries TRBV19 and TRBJ1-5; no firm D call. The CDR3 consists of 13 residues. Germline V gives CDR1 LNHDA, CDR2 SQIVND (reference sequence). Trimming took 4 bases from V and 6 from J, leaving 10 bases between them. For the CDR3, the DNA is TGTGCCAGTAGTAACGTCCTGGGTCAGCCCCAGCATTTT. The encoded protein is CASSNVLGQPQHF.